A selection of T cell receptor beta chains follows, all from one sample in a study of blood T cell repertoires in COVID-19. Method: immunoSEQ multiplex PCR; TCRdb's copy keeps in-frame clones and lacks some. Among some 230,000 clones listed, 85% to 90% were seen once. The specimen was peripheral blood. These receptors were taken from a woman aged 50 to 65 with COVID-19, enrolled during active disease. Each CDR3 is given with its conserved first and last residue. A D gene is named only where the DNA matches it firmly. The size entry is marked missing in some rows and otherwise reads once, few, many or a size class.

d_call j_call v_call clone_size cdr3_aa cdr3_nt
TRBD1 TRBJ1-6 TRBV18 NA CASSPPGTVPLHF TGTGCCAGCTCACCACCCGGGACAGTTCCCCTCCACTTT
NA TRBJ2-5 TRBV5-4 NA CASSAGLETQYF TGTGCCAGCAGCGCGGGCTTGGAGACCCAGTACTTC
TRBD2 TRBJ2-1 TRBV6-5 NA CASSSLKRGPYNEQFF TGTGCCAGCAGTTCATTAAAGCGGGGGCCCTACAATGAGCAGTTCTTC
TRBD1 TRBJ1-5 TRBV30 once CAWGTGPNQPQHF TGTGCCTGGGGGACAGGGCCCAATCAGCCCCAGCATTTT
TRBD1 TRBJ2-2 TRBV5-1 NA CASGQGLSTGELFF TGCGCCAGCGGACAGGGTCTCAGCACCGGGGAGCTGTTTTTT
TRBD2 TRBJ2-1 TRBV4-1 few CASSQFGGKSYNEQFF TGCGCCAGCAGCCAATTCGGGGGGAAATCCTACAATGAGCAGTTCTTC
TRBD1 TRBJ1-2 TRBV12-3/TRBV12-4 NA CASSLGTGRRYTF TGTGCCAGCAGCCTTGGGACAGGGAGGAGGTACACCTTC
TRBD1 TRBJ2-2 TRBV18 NA CASSPSTGGKTGELFF TGTGCCAGCTCACCAAGTACAGGGGGCAAGACCGGGGAGCTGTTTTTT
TRBD1 TRBJ2-1 TRBV5-1 once CASSLLGQVMNEQFF TGCGCCAGCAGCTTGCTGGGACAGGTAATGAATGAGCAGTTCTTC
NA TRBJ2-6 TRBV5-1 NA CASSGPRGSSF TGCGCCAGCAGCGGCCCCAGGGGTTCATCTTTC
NA TRBJ1-1 TRBV10-2 NA CASSAGMNTEAFF TGCGCCAGCAGTGCTGGCATGAACACTGAAGCTTTCTTT
NA TRBJ1-2 TRBV6-5 few CASNPLPGAWGYTF TGTGCCAGCAACCCCCTGCCAGGGGCATGGGGCTACACCTTC
TRBD1 TRBJ1-2 TRBV7-3 NA CASSQGQGISSYTF TGTGCCAGCAGCCAGGGACAGGGTATCTCGAGCTACACCTTC
TRBD1 TRBJ1-5 TRBV5-5 NA CASSLTGTRPQHF TGTGCCAGCAGCCTGACAGGGACGAGGCCCCAGCATTTT
TRBD1 TRBJ2-5 TRBV9 NA CASSVVGDRGETQYF TGTGCCAGCAGCGTAGTGGGGGACAGGGGGGAGACCCAGTACTTC
TRBD1 TRBJ2-2 TRBV27 few CASSLSPGTGVAGELFF TGTGCCAGCAGTTTATCCCCCGGGACAGGGGTTGCCGGGGAGCTGTTTTTT
TRBD2 TRBJ2-3 TRBV7-8 NA CASSLVTSGGTDTQYF TGTGCCAGCAGCTTAGTGACTAGCGGGGGCACAGATACGCAGTATTTT
NA TRBJ2-7 TRBV5-1 NA CASSFWTDLSYEQYF TGCGCCAGCAGCTTTTGGACAGACCTCTCCTACGAGCAGTACTTC
TRBD1 TRBJ1-1 TRBV3-1/TRBV3-2 few CASSQLDRDTEAFF TGTGCCAGCAGCCAACTAGACAGGGACACTGAAGCTTTCTTT
NA TRBJ2-6 TRBV23-1 NA CASSQTRQTSGANVLTF TGCGCCAGCAGTCAAACTCGACAGACCTCTGGGGCCAACGTCCTGACTTTC
TRBD1 TRBJ1-2 TRBV6-5 NA CASSRDRAFYGYTF TGTGCCAGCAGTCGGGACAGGGCGTTCTATGGCTACACCTTC
TRBD1 TRBJ1-3 TRBV7-9 once CASSSGAAGGFSGNTIYF TGTGCCAGCAGTTCAGGAGCGGCAGGGGGCTTCTCTGGAAACACCATATATTTT
NA TRBJ1-2 TRBV4-1 NA CASSQDSGGAAYGYTF TGCGCCAGCAGCCAAGATTCGGGGGGGGCGGCCTATGGCTACACCTTC
TRBD1 TRBJ1-5 TRBV28 NA CASSHRQGAGLSQPQHF TGTGCCAGCAGCCATAGACAGGGGGCGGGATTGTCCCAGCCCCAGCATTTT
TRBD1 TRBJ2-2 TRBV5-6 NA CASSLEGAKTGELFF TGTGCCAGCAGCTTGGAGGGGGCGAAGACCGGGGAGCTGTTTTTT
TRBD1 TRBJ2-7 TRBV27 NA CASSSLITPGQGYEQYF TGTGCCAGCAGTTCCCTAATTACCCCTGGACAGGGCTACGAGCAGTACTTC
NA TRBJ2-1 TRBV5-6 NA CASSSQSRDNNEQFF TGTGCCAGCAGCTCGCAAAGTCGGGACAACAATGAGCAGTTCTTC
TRBD2 TRBJ2-2 TRBV2 NA CAGRLAGTGELFF TGTGCCGGAAGACTAGCCGGCACCGGGGAGCTGTTTTTT
TRBD2 TRBJ2-2 TRBV10-3 NA CAILRGGMGTGELFF TGTGCCATCCTGCGGGGGGGCATGGGAACCGGGGAGCTGTTTTTT
NA TRBJ2-1 TRBV5-6 NA CASTNGGHSYNEQFF TGTGCCAGCACGAACGGGGGTCACTCCTACAATGAGCAGTTCTTC
NA TRBJ2-2 TRBV9 NA CASSESPMSGELFF TGTGCCAGCAGCGAGAGCCCTATGTCCGGGGAGCTGTTTTTT
TRBD2 TRBJ2-1 TRBV5-1 NA CASSSSGGAYNEQFF TGCGCCAGCAGCTCTAGCGGGGGGGCCTACAATGAGCAGTTCTTC
NA TRBJ1-2 TRBV7-9 NA CASSSLAGNNYGYTF TGTGCCAGCAGCTCCCTCGCCGGGAATAACTATGGCTACACCTTC
TRBD1 TRBJ1-4 TRBV19 NA CASSWTGPNEKLFF TGTGCCAGTAGTTGGACAGGTCCCAATGAAAAACTGTTTTTT
NA TRBJ2-2 TRBV19 NA CASRPLAGELFF TGTGCCAGTAGACCACTTGCCGGGGAGCTGTTTTTT
TRBD1 TRBJ1-1 TRBV6-1 NA CASSEFGQGNTEAFF TGTGCCAGCAGTGAATTCGGACAGGGAAACACTGAAGCTTTCTTT
NA TRBJ2-3 TRBV3-1/TRBV3-2 few CASSQGNRLITDTQYF TGTGCCAGCAGCCAAGGGAACAGGTTAATCACAGATACGCAGTATTTT
NA TRBJ1-1 TRBV6-4 NA CASSDSRGTEAFF TGTGCCAGCAGTGACTCGAGAGGGACTGAAGCTTTCTTT
NA TRBJ1-2 TRBV5-1 NA CASSLDPVNNYGYTF TGCGCCAGCAGCTTGGACCCAGTGAATAACTATGGCTACACCTTC
NA TRBJ1-3 TRBV5-6 NA CASSLLQGISGNTIYF TGTGCCAGCAGCCTGCTACAGGGCATCTCTGGAAACACCATATATTTT